This is a list of T cell receptor beta chains from one sample in a study of neurological immune-mediated disorders. TCRdb reprocessed the 5' RACE reads with MiXCR, giving one entry per CDR3 protein. The sample lists around 66,000 distinct CDR3 sequences; about 5% were seen once. Sequencing used PBMCs. The source is a woman in her seventies with multiple sclerosis. Each CDR3 is given with its conserved first and last residue. D genes are given only for firm matches. Expanded clones are given a class, and other clones once, few, many or no size at all.

j_call v_call clone_size d_call cdr3_aa cdr3_nt
TRBJ2-5 TRBV20-1 . TRBD2 CSAGGLAVHGTQYF TGCAGTGCTGGGGGACTAGCGGTCCACGGTACCCAGTACTTC
TRBJ2-2 TRBV20-1 . TRBD2 CSARTSGRGRDGGLFF TGCAGTGCTAGAACTAGCGGGAGGGGAAGAGACGGGGGGCTGTTTTTT
TRBJ2-2 TRBV28 many TRBD2 CASSVAGTTGELFF TGTGCCAGCAGTGTAGCGGGTACCACCGGGGAGCTGTTTTTT
TRBJ1-1 TRBV20-1 many TRBD1 CSARERPRGRRYTEAFF TGCAGTGCTAGGGAGCGGCCCAGGGGGCGCAGGTACACTGAAGCTTTCTTT
TRBJ2-7 TRBV4-3 many TRBD2 CASSQDRGRVKYF TGCGCCAGCAGCCAAGATCGGGGGAGGGTAAAGTACTTC
TRBJ2-2 TRBV5-1 many . CASSFNLRGTGELFF TGCGCCAGCAGCTTCAACCTCAGGGGCACCGGGGAGCTGTTTTTT
TRBJ2-5 TRBV5-1 many . CASSWELETQYF TGCGCCAGCAGCTGGGAGCTGGAGACCCAGTACTTC
TRBJ2-5 TRBV20-1 . . CSASLGTAHLRRQYF TGCAGTGCTAGCCTCGGGACTGCCCACCTTAGACGCCAGTACTTC
TRBJ2-1 TRBV7-2 many . CASSLVVNEQFF TGTGCCAGCAGCTTAGTGGTTAATGAGCAGTTCTTC
TRBJ2-3 TRBV5-5 many . CASSLVPTGTQYF TGTGCCAGCAGCTTGGTCCCCACCGGCACGCAGTATTTT
TRBJ2-1 TRBV3-1 . . CASSGLDEQFF TGTGCCAGCAGCGGCCTGGATGAGCAGTTCTTC
TRBJ2-6 TRBV5-1 many TRBD1 CASSLQGAAAGANVLTF TGCGCCAGCAGCCTACAGGGGGCGGCTGCTGGGGCCAACGTCCTGACTTTC
TRBJ2-7 TRBV3-1 many TRBD2 CASSPEAGGPYEQYF TGTGCCAGCAGCCCCGAGGCGGGAGGGCCGTACGAGCAGTACTTC
TRBJ1-3 TRBV4-2 many . CASSHEGVSSGNTIYF TGTGCCAGCAGCCATGAGGGCGTAAGCTCTGGAAACACCATATATTTT
TRBJ2-7 TRBV7-2 many . CASSLMQRATYEQYF TGTGCCAGCAGCTTAATGCAGCGGGCCACCTACGAGCAGTACTTC
TRBJ2-5 TRBV12-3/TRBV12-4 many . CASSDGGETQYF TGTGCCAGCAGTGATGGGGGAGAGACCCAGTACTTC
TRBJ2-6 TRBV7-8 many . CASSLVFLQVGANVLTF TGTGCCAGCAGCTTGGTCTTCCTTCAGGTTGGGGCCAACGTCCTGACTTTC
TRBJ2-1 TRBV7-2 . . CASSQMVDAYNEQFF TGTGCCAGCAGCCAGATGGTTGACGCTTACAATGAGCAGTTCTTC
TRBJ1-1 TRBV7-2 many . CASRRGDNTEAFF TGTGCCAGCCGCCGGGGAGATAACACTGAAGCTTTCTTT
TRBJ1-1 TRBV27 many TRBD1 CASSLTGGLNTEAFF TGTGCCAGCAGTTTGACAGGGGGTTTGAACACTGAAGCTTTCTTT
TRBJ2-6 TRBV3-1 many . CASSHGQPNLSGANVLTF TGTGCCAGCAGCCATGGACAGCCAAACTTATCTGGGGCCAACGTCCTGACTTTC
TRBJ2-3 TRBV3-1 . . CASSQGWRTGTDTQYF TGTGCCAGCAGCCAAGGGTGGAGGACGGGCACAGATACGCAGTATTTT
TRBJ2-1 TRBV6-2/TRBV6-3 many TRBD2 CASSYGLAGANEQFF TGTGCCAGCAGTTACGGGCTAGCGGGAGCCAATGAGCAGTTCTTC
TRBJ1-1 TRBV15 many . CATRPPRAKTEAFF TGTGCCACCAGACCCCCCCGGGCTAAGACTGAAGCTTTCTTT
TRBJ2-1 TRBV4-3 many . CASSQDPGSVIPSYNEQFF TGCGCCAGCAGCCAAGATCCCGGTAGCGTAATTCCCTCCTACAATGAGCAGTTCTTC
TRBJ2-1 TRBV7-2 medium-sized . CASSTREGEQFF TGTGCCAGCAGCACGCGCGAGGGTGAGCAGTTCTTC
TRBJ2-5 TRBV20-1 many TRBD2 CSARLAGGETQYF TGCAGTGCTAGACTAGCGGGAGGGGAGACCCAGTACTTC